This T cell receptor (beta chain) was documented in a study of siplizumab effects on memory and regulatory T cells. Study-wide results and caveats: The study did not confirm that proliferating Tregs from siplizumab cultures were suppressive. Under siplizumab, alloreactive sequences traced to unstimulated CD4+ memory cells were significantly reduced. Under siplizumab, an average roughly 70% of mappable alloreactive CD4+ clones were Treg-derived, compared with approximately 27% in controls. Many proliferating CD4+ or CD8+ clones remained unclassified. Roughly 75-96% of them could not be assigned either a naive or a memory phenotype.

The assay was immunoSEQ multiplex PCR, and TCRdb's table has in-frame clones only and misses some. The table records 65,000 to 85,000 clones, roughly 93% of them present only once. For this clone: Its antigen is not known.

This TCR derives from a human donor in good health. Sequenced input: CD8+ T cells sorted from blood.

CDR3 in amino acids: CASSVGPANEQYF. The CDR3 DNA follows: TGTGCCAGCAGCGTCGGCCCGGCGAACGAGCAGTACTTC. V usage is TRBV7-3 and J usage is TRBJ2-7; no clear D gene. The CDR3 is 13 residues long. The germline CDR1 and CDR2 sequences are SGHTA and FQGTGA. Between the trimmed V and J ends, which lost 5 bases and 5 bases, there was a span of 13 bases.